This is a list of T cell receptor beta chains from one sample in a study of blood T cell repertoires in COVID-19. The assay was immunoSEQ multiplex PCR, and TCRdb's table has in-frame clones only and misses some. Here the sample spans around 15,000 clones, 89% being singletons. The source material was peripheral blood. The receptors come from a man older than 75 with acute or convalescent COVID-19. CDR3s include the opening cysteine and the closing phenylalanine or tryptophan. The order of the fields is D gene, V gene, clone size, CDR3 length, J gene, CDR3 DNA, CDR3 protein. The D gene is left open where the match is weak. A clone size is listed for some rows: how often the clone was seen (once, few, many), or a class if it is expanded.

d_gene: TRBD1
v_gene: TRBV2
abundance: NA
len: 11
j_gene: TRBJ1-2
CDR3nt: TGTGCCAGTGGACAGGGAAGTGGCTACACCTTC
CDR3aa: CASGQGSGYTF

d_gene: NA
v_gene: TRBV21-1
abundance: NA
len: 14
j_gene: TRBJ2-1
CDR3nt: TGTGCCAGCACCCTGATTCGGACAGGGTTTGAGCAGTTCTTC
CDR3aa: CASTLIRTGFEQFF

d_gene: NA
v_gene: TRBV5-6
abundance: NA
len: 15
j_gene: TRBJ1-3
CDR3nt: TGTGCCAGCAGCTTTCTCCAGGGAACTGGAAACACCATATATTTT
CDR3aa: CASSFLQGTGNTIYF

d_gene: TRBD1
v_gene: TRBV11-3
abundance: NA
len: 13
j_gene: TRBJ2-5
CDR3nt: TGTGCCAGCAGCCGTCGACAGGGAGAGACCCAGTACTTC
CDR3aa: CASSRRQGETQYF

d_gene: NA
v_gene: TRBV6-4
abundance: once
len: 13
j_gene: TRBJ2-5
CDR3nt: TGTGCCAGCAGTGACTCGGGGGGAGAGACCCAGTACTTC
CDR3aa: CASSDSGGETQYF

d_gene: NA
v_gene: TRBV24-1
abundance: NA
len: 14
j_gene: TRBJ2-1
CDR3nt: TGTGCCACCAGTGTCGGGGGTTCCTACAATGAGCAGTTCTTC
CDR3aa: CATSVGGSYNEQFF

d_gene: NA
v_gene: TRBV5-1
abundance: NA
len: 15
j_gene: TRBJ2-7
CDR3nt: TGCGCCAGCAGCTTGGAAGGGGACACAAGTTACGAGCAGTACTTC
CDR3aa: CASSLEGDTSYEQYF

d_gene: TRBD1
v_gene: TRBV9
abundance: once
len: 14
j_gene: TRBJ2-7
CDR3nt: TGTGCCAGCAGCGTAGGGACAGGGGCCTACGAGCAGTACTTC
CDR3aa: CASSVGTGAYEQYF

d_gene: TRBD2
v_gene: TRBV6-6
abundance: NA
len: 17
j_gene: TRBJ2-6
CDR3nt: TGTGCCAGCAGTCCCGGGACTAGCAGCTCTGGGGCCAACGTCCTGACTTTC
CDR3aa: CASSPGTSSSGANVLTF

d_gene: NA
v_gene: TRBV5-1
abundance: once
len: 15
j_gene: TRBJ1-1
CDR3nt: TGCGCCAGCAGTTTTGGACTCCCTCCGAACACTGAAGCTTTCTTT
CDR3aa: CASSFGLPPNTEAFF

d_gene: NA
v_gene: TRBV19
abundance: NA
len: 14
j_gene: TRBJ1-3
CDR3nt: TGTGCCAGTAGTATCTCACAGACTGGAAACACCATATATTTT
CDR3aa: CASSISQTGNTIYF

d_gene: TRBD1
v_gene: TRBV5-4
abundance: NA
len: 14
j_gene: TRBJ1-1
CDR3nt: TGTGCCAGCAGCCAACAGGGGATGAACACTGAAGCTTTCTTT
CDR3aa: CASSQQGMNTEAFF

d_gene: NA
v_gene: TRBV24-1
abundance: NA
len: 13
j_gene: TRBJ2-5
CDR3nt: TGTGCCACCAGTAAGGGGTTCGTGGAGACCCAGTACTTC
CDR3aa: CATSKGFVETQYF

d_gene: NA
v_gene: TRBV2
abundance: NA
len: 15
j_gene: TRBJ1-5
CDR3nt: TGTGCCAGCAGTGAAGCGATGCAGGGATTTCAGCCCCAGCATTTT
CDR3aa: CASSEAMQGFQPQHF

d_gene: TRBD2
v_gene: TRBV6-2/TRBV6-3
abundance: NA
len: 17
j_gene: TRBJ2-1
CDR3nt: TGTGCCAGCAGTTCCGGGACTAGCGGGAACTCCTACAATGAGCAGTTCTTC
CDR3aa: CASSSGTSGNSYNEQFF

d_gene: NA
v_gene: TRBV19
abundance: NA
len: 16
j_gene: TRBJ2-1
CDR3nt: TGTGCCAGTAGTATAGTAGAGGACAGTCCGTACAATGAGCAGTTCTTC
CDR3aa: CASSIVEDSPYNEQFF

d_gene: NA
v_gene: TRBV29-1
abundance: NA
len: 13
j_gene: TRBJ1-4
CDR3nt: TGCAGCGTTGCGGCAGCGACTAATGAAAAACTGTTTTTT
CDR3aa: CSVAAATNEKLFF

d_gene: NA
v_gene: TRBV5-5
abundance: NA
len: 15
j_gene: TRBJ1-2
CDR3nt: TGTGCCAGCAGCTTGGCGGCAGGGACACTCTATGGCTACACCTTC
CDR3aa: CASSLAAGTLYGYTF

d_gene: NA
v_gene: TRBV5-1
abundance: NA
len: 15
j_gene: TRBJ1-1
CDR3nt: TGCGCCAGCAGCTCTATGGCAGGGGTGAACACTGAAGCTTTCTTT
CDR3aa: CASSSMAGVNTEAFF

d_gene: NA
v_gene: TRBV19
abundance: NA
len: 12
j_gene: TRBJ1-2
CDR3nt: TGTGCCAGTACTGGCAATAACTATGGCTACACCTTC
CDR3aa: CASTGNNYGYTF

d_gene: NA
v_gene: TRBV18
abundance: NA
len: 15
j_gene: TRBJ1-6
CDR3nt: TGTGCCAGCTCACCCGTTAGGACAGCAAATTCACCCCTCCACTTT
CDR3aa: CASSPVRTANSPLHF

d_gene: TRBD1
v_gene: TRBV18
abundance: NA
len: 14
j_gene: TRBJ2-1
CDR3nt: TGTGCCAGCTCACTGGGACAGGGGGGCAATGAGCAGTTCTTC
CDR3aa: CASSLGQGGNEQFF

d_gene: TRBD1
v_gene: TRBV18
abundance: NA
len: 14
j_gene: TRBJ1-4
CDR3nt: TGTGCCAGCTCACCGGGACAGGGAAATGAAAAACTGTTTTTT
CDR3aa: CASSPGQGNEKLFF

d_gene: TRBD1
v_gene: TRBV30
abundance: NA
len: 19
j_gene: TRBJ1-2
CDR3nt: TGTGCCTGGAGTTCAACAAGGGGCCTTCGGGACAGGGCCGTCTATGGCTACACCTTC
CDR3aa: CAWSSTRGLRDRAVYGYTF

d_gene: NA
v_gene: TRBV2
abundance: NA
len: 17
j_gene: TRBJ1-5
CDR3nt: TGTGCCAGCAGGGCCCTTCGCGGGGGGATAGGTAATCAGCCCCAGCATTTT
CDR3aa: CASRALRGGIGNQPQHF

d_gene: TRBD1
v_gene: TRBV15
abundance: NA
len: 16
j_gene: TRBJ2-7
CDR3nt: TGTGCCACCAGCGGACCTCCGGGACAGGGAGTCTACGAGCAGTACTTC
CDR3aa: CATSGPPGQGVYEQYF

d_gene: NA
v_gene: TRBV3-1/TRBV3-2
abundance: NA
len: 16
j_gene: TRBJ1-3
CDR3nt: TGTGCCAGCAGCCAAGATAACACCATCTCTGGAAACACCATATATTTT
CDR3aa: CASSQDNTISGNTIYF

d_gene: NA
v_gene: TRBV11-2
abundance: NA
len: 14
j_gene: TRBJ2-1
CDR3nt: TGTGCCAGCAGCTTAGCGCCGGACTACCTTGAGCAGTTCTTC
CDR3aa: CASSLAPDYLEQFF

d_gene: NA
v_gene: TRBV5-4
abundance: NA
len: 14
j_gene: TRBJ1-5
CDR3nt: TGTGCCAGCAGCTTGGCTGGGGCCAATCAGCCCCAGCATTTT
CDR3aa: CASSLAGANQPQHF

d_gene: NA
v_gene: TRBV18
abundance: NA
len: 13
j_gene: TRBJ2-2
CDR3nt: TGTGCCAGCTCCCTGCAGGACAACGGGGAGCTGTTTTTT
CDR3aa: CASSLQDNGELFF

d_gene: NA
v_gene: TRBV21-1
abundance: NA
len: 17
j_gene: TRBJ1-5
CDR3nt: TGTGCCAGCAGCAAAGTTGTAGGGGGCTTAGGCAATCAGCCCCAGCATTTT
CDR3aa: CASSKVVGGLGNQPQHF

d_gene: TRBD1
v_gene: TRBV27
abundance: NA
len: 12
j_gene: TRBJ1-4
CDR3nt: TGTGCCAGCAGGACAGGGGGAAGCAAACTGTTTTTT
CDR3aa: CASRTGGSKLFF

d_gene: NA
v_gene: TRBV11-3
abundance: NA
len: 15
j_gene: TRBJ2-6
CDR3nt: TGTGCCAGCAGCTCCGGGGACTCTGGGGCCAACGTCCTGACTTTC
CDR3aa: CASSSGDSGANVLTF

d_gene: NA
v_gene: TRBV19
abundance: once
len: 14
j_gene: TRBJ1-1
CDR3nt: TGTGCCAGTAGTATGGAAACACTGGGCGCTGAAGCTTTCTTT
CDR3aa: CASSMETLGAEAFF

d_gene: TRBD2
v_gene: TRBV28
abundance: NA
len: 15
j_gene: TRBJ2-7
CDR3nt: TGTGCCAGCAGCCCGGGGACTAGCGGCCTCTACGAGCAGTACTTC
CDR3aa: CASSPGTSGLYEQYF

d_gene: TRBD1
v_gene: TRBV24-1
abundance: NA
len: 16
j_gene: TRBJ2-3
CDR3nt: TGTGCCACCAGTGATCCCGGGACAGGGGGCACAGATACGCAGTATTTT
CDR3aa: CATSDPGTGGTDTQYF

d_gene: NA
v_gene: TRBV18
abundance: NA
len: 13
j_gene: TRBJ2-7
CDR3nt: TGTGCCAGCTCACCACCGACGGGCTACGAGCAGTACTTC
CDR3aa: CASSPPTGYEQYF

d_gene: NA
v_gene: TRBV29-1
abundance: NA
len: 13
j_gene: TRBJ1-4
CDR3nt: TGCAGCGTCGAAGGGGACAACCATGAAAAACTGTTTTTT
CDR3aa: CSVEGDNHEKLFF

d_gene: TRBD1
v_gene: TRBV25-1
abundance: NA
len: 16
j_gene: TRBJ1-4
CDR3nt: TGTGCCAGCAGTGAAGGGACAGGGGGCCTAAATGAAAAACTGTTTTTT
CDR3aa: CASSEGTGGLNEKLFF

d_gene: NA
v_gene: TRBV3-1/TRBV3-2
abundance: NA
len: 16
j_gene: TRBJ2-2
CDR3nt: TGTGCCAGCAGCCAAGGTAGAGGACACAACACCGGGGAGCTGTTTTTT
CDR3aa: CASSQGRGHNTGELFF

d_gene: TRBD2
v_gene: TRBV5-1
abundance: NA
len: 18
j_gene: TRBJ2-1
CDR3nt: TGCGCCAGCAGCTCGGGGTCTAGCGGGAGGGCCGTGGGCAATGAGCAGTTCTTC
CDR3aa: CASSSGSSGRAVGNEQFF

d_gene: NA
v_gene: TRBV4-1
abundance: NA
len: 16
j_gene: TRBJ2-5
CDR3nt: TGCGCCAGCAGCCCTTTACAGGGAATTACAGGGGAGACCCAGTACTTC
CDR3aa: CASSPLQGITGETQYF

d_gene: TRBD1
v_gene: TRBV6-1
abundance: NA
len: 16
j_gene: TRBJ1-5
CDR3nt: TGTGCCAGCAGTGAAATGCCAGGGGGCGGGAATCAGCCCCAGCATTTT
CDR3aa: CASSEMPGGGNQPQHF

d_gene: TRBD1
v_gene: TRBV2
abundance: NA
len: 14
j_gene: TRBJ1-2
CDR3nt: TGTGCCAGCAGTTTGGGACAGGTCGACTATGGCTACACCTTC
CDR3aa: CASSLGQVDYGYTF

d_gene: TRBD2
v_gene: TRBV9
abundance: NA
len: 18
j_gene: TRBJ2-3
CDR3nt: TGTGCCAGCAGCGTAGACTATTTAGCGGGGGGCCTCACAGATACGCAGTATTTT
CDR3aa: CASSVDYLAGGLTDTQYF

d_gene: NA
v_gene: TRBV1
abundance: NA
len: 17
j_gene: TRBJ2-7
CDR3nt: TGCACCAGCAGCCAAGCCTTTAGTGGGACTACTCTCTACGAGCAGTACTTC
CDR3aa: CTSSQAFSGTTLYEQYF

d_gene: TRBD1
v_gene: TRBV5-5
abundance: NA
len: 13
j_gene: TRBJ1-2
CDR3nt: TGTGCCAGCAGCTTGACAGGGGCCTATGGCTACACCTTC
CDR3aa: CASSLTGAYGYTF

d_gene: TRBD2
v_gene: TRBV2
abundance: NA
len: 17
j_gene: TRBJ2-1
CDR3nt: TGTGCCAGCAGTGAAATTATAGGACTAGCTGGGCGGGGAGAGCAGTTCTTC
CDR3aa: CASSEIIGLAGRGEQFF

d_gene: NA
v_gene: TRBV2
abundance: NA
len: 13
j_gene: TRBJ2-3
CDR3nt: TGTGCCAGCAGTGAAGGGCGGCAGAATACGCAGTATTTT
CDR3aa: CASSEGRQNTQYF

d_gene: NA
v_gene: TRBV3-1/TRBV3-2
abundance: NA
len: 14
j_gene: TRBJ2-1
CDR3nt: TGTGCCAGCAGCCAGAGACCCGGAGGCAATGAGCAGTTCTTC
CDR3aa: CASSQRPGGNEQFF